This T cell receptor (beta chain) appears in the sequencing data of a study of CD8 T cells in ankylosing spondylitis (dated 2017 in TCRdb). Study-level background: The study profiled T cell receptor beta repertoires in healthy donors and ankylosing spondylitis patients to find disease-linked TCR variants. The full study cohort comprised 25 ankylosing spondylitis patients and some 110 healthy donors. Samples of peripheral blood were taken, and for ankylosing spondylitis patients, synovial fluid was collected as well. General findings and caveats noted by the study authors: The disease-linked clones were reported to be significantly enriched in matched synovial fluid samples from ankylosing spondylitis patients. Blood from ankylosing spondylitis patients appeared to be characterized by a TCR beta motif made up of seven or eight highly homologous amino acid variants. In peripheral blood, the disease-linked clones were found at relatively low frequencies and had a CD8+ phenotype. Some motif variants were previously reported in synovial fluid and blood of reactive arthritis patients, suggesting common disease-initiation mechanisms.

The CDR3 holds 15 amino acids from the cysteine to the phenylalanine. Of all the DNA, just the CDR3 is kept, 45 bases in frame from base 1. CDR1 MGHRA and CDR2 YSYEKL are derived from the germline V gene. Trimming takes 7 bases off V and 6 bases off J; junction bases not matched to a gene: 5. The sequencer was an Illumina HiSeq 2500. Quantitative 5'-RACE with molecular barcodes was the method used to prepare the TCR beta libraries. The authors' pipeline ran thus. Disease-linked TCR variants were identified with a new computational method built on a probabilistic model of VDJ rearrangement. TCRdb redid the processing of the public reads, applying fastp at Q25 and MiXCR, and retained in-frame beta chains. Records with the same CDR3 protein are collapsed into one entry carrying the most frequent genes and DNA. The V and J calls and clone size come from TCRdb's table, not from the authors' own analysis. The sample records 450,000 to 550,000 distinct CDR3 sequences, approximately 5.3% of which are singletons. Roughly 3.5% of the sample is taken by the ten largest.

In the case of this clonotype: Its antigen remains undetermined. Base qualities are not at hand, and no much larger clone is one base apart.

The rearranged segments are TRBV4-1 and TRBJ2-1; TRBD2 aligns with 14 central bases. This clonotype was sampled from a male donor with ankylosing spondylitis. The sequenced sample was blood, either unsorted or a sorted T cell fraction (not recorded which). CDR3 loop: CASKEGTSGSNEQFF. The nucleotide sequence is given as TGCGCCAGCAAAGAAGGGACTAGCGGGAGCAATGAGCAGTTCTTC.